The present TCR beta chain was sequenced within a study of blood T cells in healthy people across ages. CDR3 length: 15 amino acids. Germline V gene lookup returns CDR1 MNHEY and CDR2 SVGAGI. The V gene lost 8 bases and the J gene lost 5 bases, with 21 bases spanning the gap. Study-wide points: Measured against age, TCR beta diversity per million T cells decreased in a roughly linear manner. Researchers said unsorted PBMCs prevented a conclusive naive versus antigen-experienced comparison.

Through a sample-barcoded 5' primer and a J-beta primer mix, a second PCR was run for about 7 to 12 cycles. One entry per CDR3 protein results from TCRdb running MiXCR on the 5' RACE reads. The data show over a million distinct CDR3 sequences, around 39% seen once. Regarding this clonotype: Antigen: not known.

The chain has TRBV6-5 and TRBJ1-1; D possibly corresponds to TRBD1 (6 bases). Source material: blood. This receptor was identified in a young woman in good health. CDR3: CASAFDRATGTEAFF. In DNA, the CDR3 is TGTGCCAGCGCTTTTGACCGGGCCACAGGGACTGAAGCTTTCTTT.